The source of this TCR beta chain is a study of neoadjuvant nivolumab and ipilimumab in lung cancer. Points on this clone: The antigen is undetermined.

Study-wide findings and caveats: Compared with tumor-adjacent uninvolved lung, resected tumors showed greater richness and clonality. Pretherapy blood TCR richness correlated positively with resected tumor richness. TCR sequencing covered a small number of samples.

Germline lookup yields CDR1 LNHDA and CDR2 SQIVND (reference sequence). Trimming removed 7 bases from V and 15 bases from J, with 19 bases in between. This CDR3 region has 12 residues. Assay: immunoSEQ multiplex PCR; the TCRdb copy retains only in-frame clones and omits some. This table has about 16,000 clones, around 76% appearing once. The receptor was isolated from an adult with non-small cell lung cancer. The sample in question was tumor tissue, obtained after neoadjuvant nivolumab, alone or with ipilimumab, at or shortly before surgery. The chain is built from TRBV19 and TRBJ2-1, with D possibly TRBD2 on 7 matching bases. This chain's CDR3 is CASTLGGAPPFF. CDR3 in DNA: TGTGCCAGTACCTTAGGGGGGGCGCCGCCGTTCTTC.